The clone carrying this T cell receptor beta chain was detected ten times or more. Its cognate antigen is unknown. The data are from a study of T cells in Graves' hyperthyroidism and ophthalmopathy. As for the study in general: Peripheral blood samples were taken at initial diagnosis, prior to any treatment.

Amplified TCR beta CDR3 regions came from RNA transcripts. Primed by the HTBI set, a first-round RT-PCR was run on the TCR CDR3. TCRdb reanalysed the multiplex PCR reads using MiXCR and keeps one entry per CDR3 protein. The table has fewer than 600,000 distinct CDR3 sequences, about 15% seen once; the top ten hold about 17%. No progression to ophthalmopathy during 18 months of follow-up defined stable disease. Patients showing uncontrolled infection, other autoimmune disease, pregnancy or lactation were ineligible. Study-wide points: Blood shared most expanded thyroid clonotypes above 0.001.

V lost 7 bases to trimming and J lost 6 bases; unmatched junction nucleotides: 4. Looked up from germline, CDR1 is ENHRY and CDR2 is SYGVKD. This CDR3 contains 14 residues. The gene calls are TRBV10-3 and TRBJ2-1; 12 bases map to TRBD2. The sequence was obtained from a woman aged 18-30 years with Graves' hyperthyroidism. The sequencing input was blood. This chain's CDR3 is CAINPGLAGNEQFF. The CDR3 DNA reads TGTGCCATCAACCCGGGACTAGCGGGCAATGAGCAGTTCTTC.